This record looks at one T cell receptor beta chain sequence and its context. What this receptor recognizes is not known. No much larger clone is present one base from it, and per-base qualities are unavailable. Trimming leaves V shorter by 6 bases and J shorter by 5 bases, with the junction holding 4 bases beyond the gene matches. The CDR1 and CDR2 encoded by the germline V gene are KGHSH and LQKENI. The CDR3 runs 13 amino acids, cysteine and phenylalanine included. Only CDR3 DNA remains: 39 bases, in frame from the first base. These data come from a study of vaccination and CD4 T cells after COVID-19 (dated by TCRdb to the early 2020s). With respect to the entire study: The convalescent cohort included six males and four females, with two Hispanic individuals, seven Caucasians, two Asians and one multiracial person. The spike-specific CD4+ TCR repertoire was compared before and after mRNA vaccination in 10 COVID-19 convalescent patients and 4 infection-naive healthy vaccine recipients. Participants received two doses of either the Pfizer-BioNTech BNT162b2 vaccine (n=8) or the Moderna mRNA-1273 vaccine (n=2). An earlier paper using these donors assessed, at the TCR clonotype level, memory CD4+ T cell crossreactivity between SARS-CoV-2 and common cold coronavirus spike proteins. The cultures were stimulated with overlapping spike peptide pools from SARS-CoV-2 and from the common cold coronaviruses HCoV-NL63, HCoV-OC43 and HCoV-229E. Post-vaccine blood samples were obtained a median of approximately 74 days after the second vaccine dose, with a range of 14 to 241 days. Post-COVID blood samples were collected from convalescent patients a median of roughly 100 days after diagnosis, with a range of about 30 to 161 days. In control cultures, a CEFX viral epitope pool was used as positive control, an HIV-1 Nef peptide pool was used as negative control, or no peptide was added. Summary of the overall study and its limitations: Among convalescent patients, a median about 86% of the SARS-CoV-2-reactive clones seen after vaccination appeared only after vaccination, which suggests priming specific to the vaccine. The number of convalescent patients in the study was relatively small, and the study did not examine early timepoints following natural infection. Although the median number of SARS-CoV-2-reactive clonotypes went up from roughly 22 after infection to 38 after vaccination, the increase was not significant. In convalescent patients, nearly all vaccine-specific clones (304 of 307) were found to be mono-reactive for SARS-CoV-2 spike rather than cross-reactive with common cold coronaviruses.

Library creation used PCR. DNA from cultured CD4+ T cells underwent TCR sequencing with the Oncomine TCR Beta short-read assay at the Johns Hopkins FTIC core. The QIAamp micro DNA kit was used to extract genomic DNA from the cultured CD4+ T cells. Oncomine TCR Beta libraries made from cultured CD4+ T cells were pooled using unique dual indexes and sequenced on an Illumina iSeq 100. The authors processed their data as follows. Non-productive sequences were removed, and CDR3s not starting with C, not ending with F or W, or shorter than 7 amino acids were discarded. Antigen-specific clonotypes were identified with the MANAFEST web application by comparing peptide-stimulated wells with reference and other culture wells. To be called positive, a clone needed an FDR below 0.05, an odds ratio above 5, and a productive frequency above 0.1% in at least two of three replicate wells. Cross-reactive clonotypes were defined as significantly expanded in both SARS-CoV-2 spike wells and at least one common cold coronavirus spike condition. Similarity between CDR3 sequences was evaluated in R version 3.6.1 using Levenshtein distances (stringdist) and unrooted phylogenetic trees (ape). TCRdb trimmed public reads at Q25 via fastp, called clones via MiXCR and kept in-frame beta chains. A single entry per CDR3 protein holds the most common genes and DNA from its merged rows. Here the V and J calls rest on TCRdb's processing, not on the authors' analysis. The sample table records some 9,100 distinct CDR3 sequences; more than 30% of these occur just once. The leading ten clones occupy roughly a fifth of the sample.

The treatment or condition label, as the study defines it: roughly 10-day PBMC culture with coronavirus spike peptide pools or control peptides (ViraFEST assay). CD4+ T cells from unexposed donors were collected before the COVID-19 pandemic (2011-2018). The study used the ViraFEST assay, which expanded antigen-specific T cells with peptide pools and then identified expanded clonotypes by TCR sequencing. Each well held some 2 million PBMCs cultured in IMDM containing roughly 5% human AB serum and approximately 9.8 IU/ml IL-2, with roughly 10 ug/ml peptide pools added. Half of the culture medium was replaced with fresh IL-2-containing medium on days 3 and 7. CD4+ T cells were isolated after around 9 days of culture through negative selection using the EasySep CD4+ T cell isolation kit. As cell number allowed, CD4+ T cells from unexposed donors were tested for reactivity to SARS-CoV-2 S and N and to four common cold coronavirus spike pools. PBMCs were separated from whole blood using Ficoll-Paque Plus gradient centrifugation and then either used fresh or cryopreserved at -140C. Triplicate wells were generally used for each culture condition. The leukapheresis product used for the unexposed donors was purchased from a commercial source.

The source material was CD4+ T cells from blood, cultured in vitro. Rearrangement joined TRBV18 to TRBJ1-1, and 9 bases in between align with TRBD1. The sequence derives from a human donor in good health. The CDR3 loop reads CASSPTGGTEAFF. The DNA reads TGTGCCAGCTCCCCGACAGGGGGTACTGAAGCTTTCTTT. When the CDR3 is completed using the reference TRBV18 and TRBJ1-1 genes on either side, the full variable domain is NAGVMQNPRHLVRRRGQEARLRCSPMKGHSHVYWYRQLPEEGLKFMVYLQKENIIDESGMPKERFSAEFPKEGPSILRIQQVVRGDSAAYFCASSPTGGTEAFFGQGTRLTVV.